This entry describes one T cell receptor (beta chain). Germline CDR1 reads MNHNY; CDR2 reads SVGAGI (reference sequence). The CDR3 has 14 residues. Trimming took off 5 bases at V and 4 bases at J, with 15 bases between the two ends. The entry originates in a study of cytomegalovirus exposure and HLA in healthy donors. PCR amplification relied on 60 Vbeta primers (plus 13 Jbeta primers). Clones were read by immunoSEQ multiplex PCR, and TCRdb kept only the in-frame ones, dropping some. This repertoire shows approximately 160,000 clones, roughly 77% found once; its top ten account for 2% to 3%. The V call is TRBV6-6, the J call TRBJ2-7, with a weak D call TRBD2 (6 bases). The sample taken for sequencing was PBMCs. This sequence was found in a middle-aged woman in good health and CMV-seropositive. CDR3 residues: CASSLLAGKYEQYF. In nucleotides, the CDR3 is TGTGCCAGCAGTCTCCTTGCGGGAAAATACGAGCAGTACTTC.